This entry lists 3 T cell receptor beta chains sequenced from one sample in a study of cytomegalovirus exposure and HLA in healthy donors. It was with 60 Vbeta and 13 Jbeta primers that the PCR ran. Clones were sequenced by immunoSEQ multiplex PCR, and TCRdb holds only the in-frame ones, with some missing. The data hold about 98,000 clones, with 74% observed a single time. Sequencing used PBMCs. Receptors originate from a male donor in good health and CMV-seronegative.

V and J are TRBV6-5 and TRBJ2-2; no firm D call. From germline, CDR1 is MNHEY and CDR2 SVGAGI. This CDR3 region has 13 residues. V was cut by 2 bases and J by 4 bases, with 5 bases left in between. The CDR3 DNA reads as TGTGCCAGCAGTTACAAAGCCACCGGGGAGCTGTTTTTT. Its protein is CASSYKATGELFF.

The genes are TRBV2 and TRBJ1-1, with TRBD1 matching over 8 bases. There are 14 residues in the CDR3. The germline V gene encodes CDR1 SNHLY and CDR2 FYNNEI. V was pared by 6 bases and J by 7 bases, with 10 bases of the junction left unmatched. The CDR3 loop is CASSYDRGADEAFF. DNA of the CDR3: TGTGCCAGCAGCTACGACAGGGGCGCCGATGAAGCTTTCTTT.

This chain uses TRBV19 with TRBJ1-1; weak D call: TRBD1 (6 bases). V was shortened by 4 bases and J by 4 bases, with 13 bases between the two germline ends. CDR1 LNHDA and CDR2 SQIVND come from the germline V gene (reference sequence). The CDR3 has 14 residues. CDR3 loop: CASSTERGSTEAFF. The DNA for the CDR3 is TGTGCCAGTAGTACTGAAAGGGGGAGCACTGAAGCTTTCTTT.